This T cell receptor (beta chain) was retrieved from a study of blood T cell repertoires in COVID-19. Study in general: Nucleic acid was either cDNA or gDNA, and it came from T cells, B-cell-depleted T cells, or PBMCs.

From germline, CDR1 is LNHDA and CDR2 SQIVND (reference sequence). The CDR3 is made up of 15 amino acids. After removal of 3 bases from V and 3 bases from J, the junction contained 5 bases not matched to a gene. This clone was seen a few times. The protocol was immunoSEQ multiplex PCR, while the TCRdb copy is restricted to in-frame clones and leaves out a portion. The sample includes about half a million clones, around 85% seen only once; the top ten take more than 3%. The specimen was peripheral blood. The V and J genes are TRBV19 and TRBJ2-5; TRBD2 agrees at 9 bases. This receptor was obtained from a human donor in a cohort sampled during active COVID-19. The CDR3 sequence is CASSITGGREETQYF. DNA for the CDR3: TGTGCCAGTAGTATCACGGGCGGGAGGGAAGAGACCCAGTACTTC. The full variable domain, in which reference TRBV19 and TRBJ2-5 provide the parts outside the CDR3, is DGGITQSPKYLFRKEGQNVTLSCEQNLNHDAMYWYRQDPGQGLRLIYYSQIVNDFQKGDIAEGYSVSREKKESFPLTVTSAQKNPTAFYLCASSITGGREETQYFGPGTRLLVL.